The 26 T cell receptor beta chains given below trace back to one sample, sequenced in a study of glioma-infiltrating T cells after dendritic cell vaccination. Data came from immunoSEQ multiplex PCR; TCRdb stores just in-frame clones and leaves some out. The data contain more than 100,000 clones, 81% of them seen just once; the ten biggest clones take up 10% to 15%. The sample consisted of blood, taken before dendritic cell vaccination. All receptors derive from a human donor with glioblastoma.

This chain connects TRBV29-1 to TRBJ1-2; D uncertain. The V end was cut by 4 bases, the J end by 2 bases, with 8 bases between. This CDR3 is built from 12 residues. Germline V gene lookup returns CDR1 SQVTM and CDR2 ANQGSEA. The CDR3 DNA reads TGCAGCGTTGTAACTGTGAACTATGGCTACACCTTC. As protein: CSVVTVNYGYTF.

The V call is TRBV7-8, the J call TRBJ2-7; 7 bases line up with TRBD2. The CDR3 consists of 12 residues. Germline V gene lookup returns CDR1 SGHVS and CDR2 FQNEAQ. Losses at the gene ends were 4 bases for V and 6 bases for J; bases not matched to a gene: 3. CDR3 DNA: TGTGCCAGCAGCTCCCAGCGGGGCGAGCAGTACTTC. Protein sequence: CASSSQRGEQYF.

V gene TRBV6-1 combines with J gene TRBJ2-1; maybe TRBD2 (6 bases). CDR1 and CDR2 (germline): MNHNS, SASEGT. The CDR3 length is 14 residues. V lost 3 bases, J lost 4 bases, and 10 bases lay in between. DNA of the CDR3: TGTGCCAGCAGTGAGCCTAGCGTGTACAATGAGCAGTTCTTC. Residues: CASSEPSVYNEQFF.

The rearrangement links TRBV5-4 to TRBJ2-4; 7 bases align to TRBD2. The CDR3 totals 17 residues. Germline V gene sequence: CDR1 SGHNT, CDR2 YYREEE (reference sequence). V gave up 2 bases and J gave up 0 bases; unmatched junction bases: 8. CDR3 DNA sequence: TGTGCCAGCAGCTTAGAGGGAGGGAGACTAGCCAAAAACATTCAGTACTTC. Its protein product is CASSLEGGRLAKNIQYF.

The CDR3 here is CASSPTGKTSGNTIYF. The CDR3 bases are TGCGCCAGCAGCCCGACAGGGAAAACGTCTGGAAACACCATATATTTT. The rearrangement uses TRBV4-1 and TRBJ1-3; 7 bases match TRBD1. Germline V gene sequence: CDR1 MGHRA, CDR2 YSYEKL. The CDR3 is 16 residues long. V was pared by 4 bases and J by 1 base, with 7 bases of the junction left unmatched.

V gene TRBV27 combines with J gene TRBJ1-6, with D maybe TRBD1 (5 bases). CDR1 is MNHEY and CDR2 is SMNVEV in the germline V gene (reference sequence). V was clipped by 2 bases and J by 3 bases, with 14 bases between them. The CDR3 runs to 17 residues. In DNA form, the CDR3 reads TGTGCCAGCAGTTTAAACCCGGGGGGGAACTATAATTCACCCCTCCACTTT. Translated, it gives CASSLNPGGNYNSPLHF.

The chain recombines TRBV27 with TRBJ1-1; D ambiguous. The germline V gene encodes CDR1 MNHEY and CDR2 SMNVEV (reference sequence). The CDR3 runs to 13 residues. Trimming cost V 4 bases and J 3 bases, with 9 bases left between them. In DNA, the CDR3 is TGTGCCAGCAGTTATGTCGCGGACACTGAAGCTTTCTTT. It codes for CASSYVADTEAFF.

The chain recombines TRBV6-1 with TRBJ2-7, with D perhaps TRBD1 (5 bases). Germline CDR1 MNHNS, CDR2 SASEGT. With 5 bases removed from V and 8 bases from J, the gap between germline ends came to 16 bases. The CDR3 runs to 13 residues. The CDR3 nucleotides are TGTGCCAGCAGTCCGGCCAGGGATCGTAAGCAGTACTTC. It codes for CASSPARDRKQYF.

CDR3 coding DNA: TGTGCCTCTACCCCGGAACAGGGGTTCTATGGCTACACCTTC. Amino acid sequence: CASTPEQGFYGYTF. V gene TRBV15 combines with J gene TRBJ1-2; the match to TRBD1 covers 7 bases. J gave up 4 bases and V 11 bases, and 13 bases lay outside the gene matches. The CDR3 loop spans 14 amino acids. CDR1 LNHNV and CDR2 YYDKDF come from the germline V gene (reference sequence).

Written as DNA, the CDR3 is TGTGCCAGCAGCTTAGTATCTTACGAGCAGTACTTC. Its translation is CASSLVSYEQYF. The V call is TRBV7-9, the J call TRBJ2-7; D unresolved. V lost 1 base, J lost 4 bases, and 5 bases lay in between. The CDR3 has 12 amino acids. Germline CDR1 is SEHNR and CDR2 is FQNEAQ (reference sequence). The whole variable domain, remainder taken from reference TRBV7-9 and TRBJ2-7, is DTGVSQNPRHKITKRGQNVTFRCDPISEHNRLYWYRQTLGQGPEFLTYFQNEAQLEKSRLLSDRFSAERPKGSFSTLEIQRTEQGDSAMYLCASSLVSYEQYFGPGTRLTVT.

In this sample, this clone turned up a few times. The chain employs TRBV5-1 and TRBJ1-1; TRBD1 is a possible D gene (5 bases). This CDR3 is built from 13 residues. CDR1 is SGHRS, CDR2 YFSETQ, per germline. V lost 4 bases and J lost 7, with 14 bases in between. The chain's CDR3 is CASSPTGEGEAFF. DNA for the CDR3: TGCGCCAGCAGCCCGACGGGGGAGGGTGAAGCTTTCTTT.

The V call is TRBV2, the J call TRBJ1-1, with D unresolved. The CDR3 is 15 residues long. Trimming took 6 bases from V and 3 from J, leaving 17 bases between them. Germline V lookup: CDR1 SNHLY, CDR2 FYNNEI. CDR3 sequence reads: CASSALDRGDTEAFF. The CDR3 DNA is TGTGCCAGCAGCGCCCTGGACCGCGGGGACACTGAAGCTTTCTTT.

The chain is built from TRBV29-1 and TRBJ2-1, with TRBD1 as a possible D gene (6 bases). The CDR3 is made up of 16 amino acids. Trimming shortened V by 1 base and J by 3 bases, and 16 bases separated the two germline ends. Germline CDR1 reads SQVTM; CDR2 reads ANQGSEA. Here the CDR3 reads CSVEGSGDRYYNEQFF. The CDR3 coding sequence is TGCAGCGTTGAAGGTTCAGGGGATAGGTACTACAATGAGCAGTTCTTC.

The chain uses TRBV6-5 and TRBJ2-1; tentative D call: TRBD1 (5 bases). Trimming removed 2 bases at V and 8 bases at J, with 19 bases between. The CDR3 length is 16 residues. Looked up from germline, CDR1 is MNHEY and CDR2 is SVGAGI. The CDR3 protein is CASSYASGSTHHEQFF. The CDR3 DNA is TGTGCCAGCAGTTACGCGTCAGGGTCCACTCACCATGAGCAGTTCTTC.

This rearrangement joins TRBV7-2 to TRBJ1-5; perhaps TRBD1 as D (5 bases). The CDR3 is made up of 15 amino acids. CDR1 and CDR2 from the germline V gene are SGHTA and FQGNSA. V was pared by 1 base and J by 1 base, with 8 bases between. For the CDR3, the DNA is TGTGCCAGCAGCTTAGGGGGGGGGAGCAATCAGCCCCAGCATTTT. It translates to CASSLGGGSNQPQHF. The entire variable domain, with the rest obtained from reference TRBV7-2 and TRBJ1-5, is as follows: GAGVSQSPSNKVTEKGKDVELRCDPISGHTALYWYRQSLGQGLEFLIYFQGNSAPDKSGLPSDRFSAERTGGSVSTLTIQRTQQEDSAVYLCASSLGGGSNQPQHFGDGTRLSIL.

This clone was detected only once. The gene calls are TRBV7-8 and TRBJ2-3; TRBD1 might be the D (5 bases). Germline CDR1 reads SGHVS; CDR2 reads FQNEAQ. Between the trimmed V and J ends, which lost 4 bases and 2 bases, there was a span of 16 bases. The CDR3 extends over 16 amino acids. The CDR3 nucleotides read TGTGCCAGCAGCTCCCAACCAGGGTCCACCACAGATACGCAGTATTTT. It specifies CASSSQPGSTTDTQYF.

The chain links TRBV5-1 to TRBJ2-7; TRBD2 aligns across 10 bases. In germline, CDR1 is SGHRS, CDR2 YFSETQ. With V trimmed by 4 bases and J by 7 bases, 11 bases remained unmatched. This CDR3 comprises 15 residues. The chain's CDR3 is CASSHTSGEPWEQYF. The CDR3 nucleotides are TGCGCCAGCAGCCACACTAGCGGGGAACCTTGGGAGCAGTACTTC. The whole variable domain, remainder taken from reference TRBV5-1 and TRBJ2-7, is KAGVTQTPRYLIKTRGQQVTLSCSPISGHRSVSWYQQTPGQGLQFLFEYFSETQRNKGNFPGRFSGRQFSNSRSEMNVSTLELGDSALYLCASSHTSGEPWEQYFGPGTRLTVT.

The CDR3 nucleotides are TGTGCCAGCAGGAGACAGGGACGGGGTTACGAGCAGTACTTC. Amino acid sequence: CASRRQGRGYEQYF. The chain links TRBV5-6 to TRBJ2-7; 7 bases agree with TRBD1. Germline loops: CDR1 SGHDT, CDR2 YYEEEE. The J segment lost 4 bases and the V segment lost 5 bases, leaving 9 bases of the junction unmatched. The CDR3 has 14 amino acids.

The chain recombines TRBV19 with TRBJ1-1; 7 nucleotides line up with TRBD1. Germline CDR1 and CDR2: LNHDA and SQIVND (reference sequence). Trimming cost V 6 bases and J 0 bases; bases outside gene matches: 7. The CDR3 sequence is 15 residues long. The DNA for the CDR3 is TGTGCCAGTAGCATCTCGACAGGGATGAACACTGAAGCTTTCTTT. It translates to CASSISTGMNTEAFF.

DNA for the CDR3: TGTGCCAGCAGCCCCGGGACAGGGTTTGGGGCCAACGTCCTGACTTTC. Translation: CASSPGTGFGANVLTF. The chain employs TRBV7-9 and TRBJ2-6; 9 bases line up with TRBD1. CDR1 and CDR2 from the germline V gene are SEHNR and FQNEAQ (reference sequence). V lost 5 bases, J lost 3 bases, and 5 bases stayed unmatched. This CDR3 is built from 16 residues.

This chain uses TRBV10-2 with TRBJ2-7; TRBD2 might be the D (5 bases). Germline loops: CDR1 WSHSY, CDR2 SAAADI. The CDR3 length is 14 residues. V was pared by 4 bases and J by 0 bases, with 10 bases between. This CDR3 is CASSAAASSYEQYF. As DNA, the CDR3 is TGCGCCAGCAGTGCAGCGGCAAGCTCCTACGAGCAGTACTTC.

V gene TRBV30 combines with J gene TRBJ1-2, with D tentatively TRBD1 (6 bases). V was pared by 0 bases and J by 2 bases, with 13 bases between. The CDR3 extends over 15 amino acids. Looked up from germline, CDR1 is GTSNPN and CDR2 is SVGIG (reference sequence). CDR3 amino acids: CAWSVNWGRNYGYTF. CDR3 nucleotide sequence: TGTGCCTGGAGTGTAAACTGGGGGCGAAACTATGGCTACACCTTC.

This rearrangement joins TRBV10-3 to TRBJ2-7; TRBD1 matches 10 bases. Germline CDR1 ENHRY, CDR2 SYGVKD. The V gene end was trimmed by 10 bases and the J gene end by 6 bases; junction bases not matched to a gene: 9. This CDR3 comprises 13 residues. The CDR3 nucleotides read TGTGCCACCACGGCCGGGACAGGGGTCGAGCAGTACTTC. It is translated as CATTAGTGVEQYF.

The CDR3 DNA reads as TGTGCCAGCAGCCAAGCCCCGGAGGAGAACACTGAAGCTTTCTTT. Its translation: CASSQAPEENTEAFF. The chain has TRBV4-2 and TRBJ1-1; D uncertain. V lost 1 base, J lost 1 base, and 10 bases lay in between. The length of the CDR3 is 15 residues. Germline CDR1 reads LGHNA; CDR2 reads YNFKEQ.

The rearrangement links TRBV23-1 to TRBJ2-7; TRBD1 aligns across 7 bases. TRBV23-1 falls under the ORF class, with uncertain function. The length of the CDR3 is 16 residues. V dropped 2 bases and J dropped 0; count of bases not matched to a gene: 7. The CDR3 is CASSQVSRGSSYEQYF. Written as DNA, the CDR3 is TGCGCCAGCAGTCAAGTGTCCAGGGGGAGCTCCTACGAGCAGTACTTC.

The genes are TRBV7-2 and TRBJ2-7; the match to TRBD1 covers 8 bases. The junction had 5 bases not matched to a gene; V was cut back by 5 bases and J by 5 bases. In germline, CDR1 is SGHTA, CDR2 FQGNSA. The CDR3 runs 13 residues. CDR3 protein: CASSQPTGDEQYF. DNA for the CDR3: TGTGCCAGCAGCCAACCGACAGGGGACGAGCAGTACTTC.